A single sample is the source of the 5 T cell receptor beta chains below, sequenced in a study of blood T cell repertoires in COVID-19. Repertoires were generated with immunoSEQ multiplex PCR, while TCRdb's copy carries only in-frame clones and drops some. The data show fewer than 350,000 clones, around nine tenths seen once. The sequenced sample was peripheral blood. These receptors all come from a man between 40 and 49 years old with active or convalescent COVID-19.

J is TRBJ2-2 and V is TRBV5-1; 7 bases align to TRBD1. The V and J ends lost 0 bases and 5 bases, in that order; junction bases with no gene match: 4. Germline values: CDR1 SGHRS, CDR2 YFSETQ. This CDR3 region has 15 residues. The CDR3 region has the DNA TGCGCCAGCAGCTTGGGAGGGGGCGGAACCGGGGAGCTGTTTTTT. Protein product: CASSLGGGGTGELFF.

Worth noting for this clone: The same CDR3 can be traced to other DNA sequences in this sample. The chain links TRBV5-4 to TRBJ2-6; D call uncertain. The CDR3 covers 15 residues. With 0 bases removed from V and 0 bases from J, the gap between germline ends came to 4 bases. Germline-derived CDR1 and CDR2 are SGHNT and YYREEE (reference sequence). As DNA, the CDR3 is TGTGCCAGCAGCTTGGACAGCTCTGGGGCCAACGTCCTGACTTTC. Protein product: CASSLDSSGANVLTF.

This rearrangement joins TRBV29-1 to TRBJ1-2, with TRBD1 matching 8 bases. The V gene end was trimmed by 7 bases and the J gene end by 0 bases; junction bases not matched to a gene: 10. CDR1 is SQVTM, CDR2 ANQGSEA, per germline. The CDR3 has 15 amino acids. The CDR3 sequence is CSARSGTGANYGYTF. In nucleotides, the CDR3 is TGCAGCGCGCGATCCGGGACAGGAGCTAACTATGGCTACACCTTC.

The chain uses TRBV24-1 and TRBJ2-1; TRBD1 matches 8 bases. Germline-derived CDR1 and CDR2 are KGHDR and SFDVKD. Trimming cost V 7 bases and J 0 bases; bases outside gene matches: 4. The CDR3 has 15 residues. The CDR3 DNA reads TGTGCCACCAGGCAGACAGGGGACTCCTACAATGAGCAGTTCTTC. The encoded protein is CATRQTGDSYNEQFF.

V gene TRBV4-1 combines with J gene TRBJ2-7; D is possibly TRBD2 (5 bases). CDR1 and CDR2 (germline): MGHRA, YSYEKL. The CDR3 is 15 amino acids. Deletions cut 1 base from V and 2 bases from J, with 12 bases between. In DNA form, the CDR3 reads TGCGCCAGCAGCCAAGTGGAGGCGGCCGCCTACGAGCAGTACTTC. This sequence encodes CASSQVEAAAYEQYF.